This T cell receptor (beta chain) was sequenced in a study of cytotoxic CD8 clonotypes in ibrutinib-treated CLL. Study overall: Response samples were obtained once patients had received a median 12 months of treatment, range 6 to 36.

The CDR3 consists of 14 residues. Sequenced by immunoSEQ multiplex PCR; TCRdb stores in-frame clones only, minus some. The table lists about 76,000 clones, about 86% of them singletons. The source is a human donor with chronic lymphocytic leukemia. The input for sequencing was PBMCs, taken before ibrutinib treatment. V gene TRBV21-1 combines with J gene TRBJ2-7; TRBD2, the D gene given by the table, was not confirmed from the DNA. TRBV21-1 corresponds to a pseudogene. CDR3 nucleotide sequence: TGTGCCAGCAGGGTTCTGGCGGGAGCCTACGAGCAGTACTTC. Its protein product is CASRVLAGAYEQYF.